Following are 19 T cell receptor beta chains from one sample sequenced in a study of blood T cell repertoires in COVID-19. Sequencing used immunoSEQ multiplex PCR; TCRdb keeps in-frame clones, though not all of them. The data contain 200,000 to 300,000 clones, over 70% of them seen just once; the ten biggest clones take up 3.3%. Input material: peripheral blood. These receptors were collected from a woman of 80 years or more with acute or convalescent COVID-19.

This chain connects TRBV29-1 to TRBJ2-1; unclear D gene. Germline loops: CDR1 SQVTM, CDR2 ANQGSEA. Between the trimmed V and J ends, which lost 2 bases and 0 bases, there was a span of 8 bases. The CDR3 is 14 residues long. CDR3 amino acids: CSVEPLRSYNEQFF. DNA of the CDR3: TGCAGCGTTGAACCCCTACGCTCCTACAATGAGCAGTTCTTC.

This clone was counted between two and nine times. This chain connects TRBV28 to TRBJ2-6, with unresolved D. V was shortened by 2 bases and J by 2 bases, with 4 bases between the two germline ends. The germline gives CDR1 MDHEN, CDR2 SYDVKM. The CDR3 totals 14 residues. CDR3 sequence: CASSLPTGANVLTF. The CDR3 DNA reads TGTGCCAGCAGTTTACCCACTGGGGCCAACGTCCTGACTTTC.

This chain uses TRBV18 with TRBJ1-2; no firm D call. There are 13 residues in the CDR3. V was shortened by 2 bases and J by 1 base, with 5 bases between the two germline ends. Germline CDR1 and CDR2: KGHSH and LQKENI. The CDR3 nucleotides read TGTGCCAGCTCACCAGGAGATAACTATGGCTACACCTTC. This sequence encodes CASSPGDNYGYTF.

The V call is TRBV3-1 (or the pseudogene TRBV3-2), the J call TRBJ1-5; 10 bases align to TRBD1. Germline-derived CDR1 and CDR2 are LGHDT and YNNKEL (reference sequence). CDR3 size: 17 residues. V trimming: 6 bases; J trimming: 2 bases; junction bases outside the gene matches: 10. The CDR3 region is CASSEIPGTGGNQPQHF. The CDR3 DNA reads TGTGCCAGCAGTGAGATCCCCGGGACAGGGGGCAATCAGCCCCAGCATTTT.

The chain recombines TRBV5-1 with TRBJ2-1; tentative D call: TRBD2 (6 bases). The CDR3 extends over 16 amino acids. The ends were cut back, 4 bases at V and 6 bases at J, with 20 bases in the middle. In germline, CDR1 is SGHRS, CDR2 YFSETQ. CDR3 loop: CASSPTSSVESNEQFF. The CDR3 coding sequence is TGCGCCAGCAGCCCGACGTCTAGCGTGGAGAGCAATGAGCAGTTCTTC.

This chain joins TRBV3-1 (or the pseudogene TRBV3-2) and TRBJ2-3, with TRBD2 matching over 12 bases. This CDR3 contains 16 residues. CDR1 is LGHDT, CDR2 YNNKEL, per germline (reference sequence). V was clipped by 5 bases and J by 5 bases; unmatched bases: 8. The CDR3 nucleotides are TGTGCCAGCAGCGACCCCGGACTAGCGGGGCGAGATACGCAGTATTTT. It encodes CASSDPGLAGRDTQYF.

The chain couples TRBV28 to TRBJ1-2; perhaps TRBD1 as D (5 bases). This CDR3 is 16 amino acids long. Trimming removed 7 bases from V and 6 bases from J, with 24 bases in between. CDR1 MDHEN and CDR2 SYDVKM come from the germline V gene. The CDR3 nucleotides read TGTGCCAGCACAAACCTTGGGCCAGGGCAGAATAATGGCTACACCTTC. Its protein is CASTNLGPGQNNGYTF.

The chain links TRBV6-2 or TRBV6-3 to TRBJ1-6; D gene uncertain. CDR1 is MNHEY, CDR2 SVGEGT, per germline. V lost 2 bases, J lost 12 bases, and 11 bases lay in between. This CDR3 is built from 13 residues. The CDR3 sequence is CASSYEPGRPLHF. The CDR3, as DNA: TGTGCCAGCAGTTACGAGCCGGGTAGACCCCTCCACTTT.

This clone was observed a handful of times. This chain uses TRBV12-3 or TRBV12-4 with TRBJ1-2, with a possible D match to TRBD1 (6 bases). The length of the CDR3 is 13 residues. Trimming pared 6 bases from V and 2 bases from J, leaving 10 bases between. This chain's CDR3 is CASSPTGNYGYTF. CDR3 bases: TGTGCCAGCAGCCCCACAGGGAACTATGGCTACACCTTC.

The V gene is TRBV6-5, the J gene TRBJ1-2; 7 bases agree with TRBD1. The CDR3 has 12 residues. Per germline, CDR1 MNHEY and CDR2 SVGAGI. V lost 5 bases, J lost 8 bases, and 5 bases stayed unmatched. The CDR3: CASSNTGVGYTF. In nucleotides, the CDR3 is TGTGCCAGCAGTAATACAGGGGTCGGCTACACCTTC.

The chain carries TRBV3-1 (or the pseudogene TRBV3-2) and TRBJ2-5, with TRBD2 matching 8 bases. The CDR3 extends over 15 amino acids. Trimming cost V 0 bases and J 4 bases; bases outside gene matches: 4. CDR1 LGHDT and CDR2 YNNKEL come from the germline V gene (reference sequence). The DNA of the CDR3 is TGTGCCAGCAGCCAAGATACGGCGGGGGGAGAGACCCAGTACTTC. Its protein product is CASSQDTAGGETQYF.

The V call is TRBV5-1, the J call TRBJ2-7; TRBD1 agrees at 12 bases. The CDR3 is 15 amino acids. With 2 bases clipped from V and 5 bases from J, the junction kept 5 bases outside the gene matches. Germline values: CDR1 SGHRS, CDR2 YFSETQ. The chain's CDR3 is CASSFLGQGANEQYF. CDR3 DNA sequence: TGCGCCAGCAGCTTTTTGGGACAGGGGGCCAACGAGCAGTACTTC.

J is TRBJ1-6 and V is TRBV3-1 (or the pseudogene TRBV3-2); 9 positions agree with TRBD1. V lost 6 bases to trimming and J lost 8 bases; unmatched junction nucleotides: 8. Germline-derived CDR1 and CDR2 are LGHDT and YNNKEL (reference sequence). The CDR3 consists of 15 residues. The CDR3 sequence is CASRPDDRGYSPLHF. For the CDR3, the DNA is TGTGCCAGCAGACCCGACGACAGGGGGTATTCACCCCTCCACTTT.

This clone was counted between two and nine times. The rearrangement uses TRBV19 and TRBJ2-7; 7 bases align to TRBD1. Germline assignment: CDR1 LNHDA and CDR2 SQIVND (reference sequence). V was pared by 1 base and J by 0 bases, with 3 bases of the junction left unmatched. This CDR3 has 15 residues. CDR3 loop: CASSIGKGASYEQYF. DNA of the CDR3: TGTGCCAGTAGTATAGGTAAGGGGGCCTCCTACGAGCAGTACTTC.

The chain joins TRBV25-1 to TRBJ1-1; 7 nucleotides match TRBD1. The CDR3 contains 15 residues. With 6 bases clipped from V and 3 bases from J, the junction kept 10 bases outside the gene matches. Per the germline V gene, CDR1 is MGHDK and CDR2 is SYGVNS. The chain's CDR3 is CASRKSTGLDTEAFF. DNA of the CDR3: TGTGCCAGCAGAAAATCGACAGGGTTGGACACTGAAGCTTTCTTT.

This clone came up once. CDR3 coding DNA: TGCAGCGCCCGGAGGGATCCGAACACTGAAGCTTTCTTT. Protein product: CSARRDPNTEAFF. The chain has TRBV29-1 and TRBJ1-1, with D unresolved. From germline, CDR1 is SQVTM and CDR2 ANQGSEA. The CDR3 sequence is 13 residues long. Trimming pared 7 bases from V and 1 base from J, leaving 13 bases between. Complete variable domain (other parts from reference TRBV29-1 and TRBJ1-1): SAVISQKPSRDICQRGTSLTIQCQVDSQVTMMFWYRQQPGQSLTLIATANQGSEATYESGFVIDKFPISRPNLTFSTLTVSNMSPEDSSIYLCSARRDPNTEAFFGQGTRLTVV.

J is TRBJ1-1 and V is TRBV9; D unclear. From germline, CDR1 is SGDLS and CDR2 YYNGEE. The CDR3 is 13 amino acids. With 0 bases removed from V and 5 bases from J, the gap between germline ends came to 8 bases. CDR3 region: CASSVGVGTEAFF. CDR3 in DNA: TGTGCCAGCAGCGTAGGCGTCGGGACTGAAGCTTTCTTT. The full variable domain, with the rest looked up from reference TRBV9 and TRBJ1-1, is DSGVTQTPKHLITATGQRVTLRCSPRSGDLSVYWYQQSLDQGLQFLIQYYNGEERAKGNILERFSAQQFPDLHSELNLSSLELGDSALYFCASSVGVGTEAFFGQGTRLTVV.

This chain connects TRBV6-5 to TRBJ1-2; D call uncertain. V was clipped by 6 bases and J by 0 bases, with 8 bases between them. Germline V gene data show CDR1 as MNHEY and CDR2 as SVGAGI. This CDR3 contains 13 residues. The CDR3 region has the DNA TGTGCCAGCAGGTCTTTAGCTAACTATGGCTACACCTTC. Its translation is CASRSLANYGYTF.

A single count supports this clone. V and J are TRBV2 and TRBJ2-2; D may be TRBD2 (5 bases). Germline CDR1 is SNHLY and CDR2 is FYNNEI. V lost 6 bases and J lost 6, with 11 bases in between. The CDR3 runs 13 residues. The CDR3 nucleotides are TGTGCCAGCAGAGTACTAGAGGCCGGGGAGCTGTTTTTT. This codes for CASRVLEAGELFF.